What follows are 29 T cell receptor beta chains derived from one specimen sequenced in a study of T cells in localized non-small cell lung cancer (dated by TCRdb to about 2020). The library was obtained by the immunoSEQ multiplex PCR assay. This immuneACCESS table, as held by TCRdb, lists in-frame sequences with V and J called but not all clones. Of the missing ones, under half trace to an unresolved V gene in checked studies; the others have no known cause. In this sample the table shows about 59,000 clones, approximately 90% of which occur a single time. 22% of the sample lies in the top ten. Sequenced here: peripheral blood, sampled before any cancer treatment. Receptor source: a man aged 35 to 69 with stage I squamous cell lung carcinoma.

V and J are TRBV19 and TRBJ1-1, with TRBD1 identical over 11 bases. V lost 8 bases, J lost 5 bases, and 4 bases stayed unmatched. This CDR3 comprises 13 residues. CDR1 is LNHDA and CDR2 is SQIVND in the germline V gene (reference sequence). CDR3 nucleotides: TGTGCCAGTGGCCGGGACAGGGGGACTGAAGCTTTCTTT. As protein: CASGRDRGTEAFF.

The genes are TRBV18 and TRBJ2-1; 7 bases match TRBD1. Trimming removed 3 bases from V and 0 bases from J; junction bases left unmatched: 8. The CDR3 is 17 residues long. Germline-derived CDR1 and CDR2 are KGHSH and LQKENI. The CDR3 sequence is CASSPVLGDSSYNEQFF. The CDR3 DNA follows: TGTGCCAGCTCACCGGTCTTGGGGGACAGCTCCTACAATGAGCAGTTCTTC.

This chain links TRBV4-1 with TRBJ1-1; 8 bases match TRBD1. The germline V gene encodes CDR1 MGHRA and CDR2 YSYEKL. The V gene end was trimmed by 6 bases and the J gene end by 4 bases; junction bases not matched to a gene: 4. CDR3 size: 13 residues. The CDR3 sequence is CASRPTGGTEAFF. CDR3 nucleotides: TGCGCCAGCAGACCCACAGGGGGCACTGAAGCTTTCTTT.

The chain combines TRBV14 with TRBJ2-5; D gene unclear. The CDR3 has 15 amino acids. Per germline, CDR1 SGHDN and CDR2 FVKESK. Trimming removed 0 bases from V and 5 bases from J, with 13 bases in between. In DNA form, the CDR3 reads TGTGCCAGCAGCCAAGATTTTCCGCGGTGGGAGACCCAGTACTTC. This codes for CASSQDFPRWETQYF.

The chain links TRBV7-9 to TRBJ2-5; D unresolved. Trimming took 4 bases from V and 2 from J, leaving 2 bases between them. The CDR3 runs to 11 residues. The germline V gene encodes CDR1 SEHNR and CDR2 FQNEAQ (reference sequence). This chain's CDR3 is CASSSQETQYF. CDR3 coding DNA: TGTGCCAGCAGCTCTCAAGAGACCCAGTACTTC.

The chain carries TRBV7-9 and TRBJ2-7; 10 bases fit TRBD2. CDR1 SEHNR and CDR2 FQNEAQ come from the germline V gene (reference sequence). The V gene end was trimmed by 3 bases and the J gene end by 6 bases; junction bases not matched to a gene: 11. The CDR3 is 16 amino acids. The CDR3 spells CASSFGRLIAGGEQYF. DNA of the CDR3: TGTGCCAGCAGCTTTGGGCGACTTATAGCGGGGGGCGAGCAGTACTTC. Full variable domain (outside the CDR3, taken from reference TRBV7-9 and TRBJ2-7): DTGVSQNPRHKITKRGQNVTFRCDPISEHNRLYWYRQTLGQGPEFLTYFQNEAQLEKSRLLSDRFSAERPKGSFSTLEIQRTEQGDSAMYLCASSFGRLIAGGEQYFGPGTRLTVT.

This clone was found once. The chain uses TRBV28 and TRBJ2-1, with a weak D call TRBD1 (6 bases). Germline V CDR1 and CDR2: MDHEN, SYDVKM. The CDR3 has 14 residues. V was clipped by 5 bases and J by 3 bases, with 11 bases between them. CDR3 coding DNA: TGTGCCAGCAGTCACCGGGACATCTACAATGAGCAGTTCTTC. It encodes CASSHRDIYNEQFF.

V and J are TRBV11-2 and TRBJ2-3; 8 bases agree with TRBD2. Germline CDR1 reads SGHAT; CDR2 reads FQNNGV. The CDR3 loop spans 16 amino acids. Trimming at V came to 1 base and at J to 4 bases, leaving 7 bases not matched to a gene. The CDR3 reads CASSLATGGWADTQYF. The CDR3 DNA reads TGTGCCAGCAGCTTAGCTACGGGAGGGTGGGCAGATACGCAGTATTTT. Variable domain in full (rest from reference TRBV11-2 and TRBJ2-3): EAGVAQSPRYKIIEKRQSVAFWCNPISGHATLYWYQQILGQGPKLLIQFQNNGVVDDSQLPKDRFSAERLKGVDSTLKIQPAKLEDSAVYLCASSLATGGWADTQYFGPGTRLTVL.

In DNA, the CDR3 is TGTGCCAGCAGCAACACCGGGAGCTTCTCTGGAAACACCATATATTTT. This sequence encodes CASSNTGSFSGNTIYF. The rearrangement joins TRBV28 to TRBJ1-3; D is unclear. Germline CDR1 MDHEN, CDR2 SYDVKM. The CDR3 spans 16 residues. Trimming removed 6 bases at V and 0 bases at J, with 15 bases between.

The chain employs TRBV4-3 and TRBJ2-5, with 10 bases matching TRBD2. CDR3 length: 17 amino acids. V shed 0 bases, J shed 5 bases, and the junction held 9 bases outside the gene matches. CDR1 and CDR2 (germline): LGHNA, YSLEER. The CDR3 nucleotides read TGCGCCAGCAGCCAAGAAAACCTAGCGGGAGAGGGGGAGACCCAGTACTTC. It is translated as CASSQENLAGEGETQYF.

The genes are TRBV7-9 and TRBJ2-1; 9 bases match TRBD2. J gave up 3 bases and V 4 bases, and 7 bases lay outside the gene matches. Germline CDR1 SEHNR, CDR2 FQNEAQ (reference sequence). The CDR3 consists of 16 residues. The CDR3 DNA reads TGTGCCAGCAGCTCTATTGGGCGGGAGGGCTACAATGAGCAGTTCTTC. Protein: CASSSIGREGYNEQFF. Full variable domain (missing parts from reference TRBV7-9 and TRBJ2-1): DTGVSQNPRHKITKRGQNVTFRCDPISEHNRLYWYRQTLGQGPEFLTYFQNEAQLEKSRLLSDRFSAERPKGSFSTLEIQRTEQGDSAMYLCASSSIGREGYNEQFFGPGTRLTVL.

This clone was recorded once. One end of the junction varies from germline; a read error may be responsible. This chain uses TRBV10-3 with TRBJ1-1; D is possibly TRBD1 (5 bases). Germline assignment: CDR1 ENHRY and CDR2 SYGVKD. The length of the CDR3 is 13 residues. CDR3 DNA: TGTGCCGTCAGTGAAGTGGGGCGGGCTGAAGCTTTCTTT. It yields the protein CAVSEVGRAEAFF.

This chain joins TRBV11-2 and TRBJ2-1; the D gene is possibly TRBD2 (6 bases). V was clipped by 1 base and J by 5 bases, with 9 bases between them. Germline values: CDR1 SGHAT, CDR2 FQNNGV. This CDR3 has 14 residues. CDR3 sequence: CASSLVTSNNEQFF. The CDR3, as DNA: TGTGCCAGCAGCTTAGTAACTAGCAACAATGAGCAGTTCTTC.

This chain uses TRBV7-2 with TRBJ2-1; 9 nucleotides line up with TRBD1. Germline CDR1 and CDR2: SGHTA and FQGNSA. The V gene end was trimmed by 4 bases and the J gene end by 4 bases; junction bases not matched to a gene: 5. The CDR3 covers 15 residues. The CDR3 DNA sequence: TGTGCCAGCAGCTCCCGGGACAGGGCATACAATGAGCAGTTCTTC. Protein product: CASSSRDRAYNEQFF.

In this sample, this clone turned up once. One end of the junction does not line up with germline, which may come from a read error. The chain recombines TRBV4-1 with TRBJ1-1; TRBD1 agrees at 8 bases. This CDR3 is built from 14 residues. CDR1 and CDR2 (germline): MGHRA, YSYEKL. The CDR3 loop reads CASSQGSTGGVWGF. For the CDR3, the DNA is TGCGCCAGCAGCCAAGGATCAACAGGGGGGGTATGGGGCTTT.

The J gene is TRBJ2-1, the V gene TRBV19; 9 bases map to TRBD2. Germline CDR1 and CDR2: LNHDA and SQIVND (reference sequence). Germline trimming cut 3 bases from V and 3 bases from J; bases unmatched to any gene: 15. The CDR3 has 19 residues. CDR3 protein: CASSIRSSGRPSRYNEQFF. The CDR3 region has the DNA TGTGCCAGTAGTATCCGGTCGAGCGGGAGGCCTTCCCGCTACAATGAGCAGTTCTTC.

This clone was recorded once. The V and J genes are TRBV28 and TRBJ1-5; D is perhaps TRBD1 (6 bases). The V gene lost 1 base and the J gene lost 6 bases, with 16 bases spanning the gap. The CDR3 is 16 residues long. Germline V lookup: CDR1 MDHEN, CDR2 SYDVKM. Written as DNA, the CDR3 is TGTGCCAGCAGTTTATTCGGGGGGCGCGAGGGTCAGCCCCAGCATTTT. It translates to CASSLFGGREGQPQHF.

In this sample, this clone turned up once. The chain employs TRBV19 and TRBJ2-1; 11 nucleotides align to TRBD2. This CDR3 is built from 15 residues. Germline V lookup: CDR1 LNHDA, CDR2 SQIVND (reference sequence). The V gene end was trimmed by 1 base and the J gene end by 9 bases; junction bases not matched to a gene: 5. In nucleotides, the CDR3 is TGTGCCAGTAGTATAGTAGGGACTAGCGGCCCTGAGCAGTTCTTC. Its protein product is CASSIVGTSGPEQFF.

The V call is TRBV5-1, the J call TRBJ2-7, with TRBD2 matching over 11 bases. There are 14 residues in the CDR3. Germline assignment: CDR1 SGHRS and CDR2 YFSETQ. V dropped 7 bases and J dropped 7; count of bases not matched to a gene: 10. CDR3: CASGRVAGGQEQYF. CDR3 bases: TGCGCCAGCGGTAGAGTAGCGGGAGGGCAAGAGCAGTACTTC.

The gene calls are TRBV5-4 and TRBJ2-7; 9 bases agree with TRBD2. Germline assignment: CDR1 SGHNT and CDR2 YYREEE (reference sequence). This CDR3 has 15 amino acids. After removal of 4 bases from V and 7 bases from J, the junction contained 12 bases not matched to a gene. CDR3 DNA: TGTGCCAGCAGCCCAACTAGGGGGCTAGCGGGGGAGCAGTACTTC. Its protein is CASSPTRGLAGEQYF.

The chain couples TRBV11-2 to TRBJ2-1, with a weak D call TRBD1 (6 bases). V lost 7 bases to trimming and J lost 1 base, with 17 bases between them. The CDR3 loop spans 16 amino acids. Germline V CDR1 and CDR2: SGHAT, FQNNGV. CDR3 region: CASTLGRGTSYNEQFF. The CDR3 coding sequence is TGTGCCAGCACCCTAGGCAGGGGAACGTCCTACAATGAGCAGTTCTTC.

The V and J genes are TRBV7-2 and TRBJ2-7; TRBD2 is a possible D gene (6 bases). The CDR3 has 15 amino acids. CDR1 and CDR2 from the germline V gene are SGHTA and FQGNSA. V was trimmed by 4 bases and J by 5 bases, leaving 18 bases between them. CDR3 residues: CASSSITGSVNEQYF. CDR3 coding DNA: TGTGCCAGCAGCTCGATAACCGGGAGTGTCAACGAGCAGTACTTC.

The chain joins TRBV19 to TRBJ2-7; D possibly matches TRBD1 or TRBD2 (5 bases each). V lost 11 bases to trimming and J lost 4 bases, with 18 bases between them. The CDR3 runs to 13 residues. CDR1 is LNHDA, CDR2 SQIVND, per germline (reference sequence). The CDR3 protein is CASDFQGPYEQYF. CDR3 DNA: TGTGCCTCAGACTTCCAGGGACCGTACGAGCAGTACTTC. Complete variable domain (other parts from reference TRBV19 and TRBJ2-7): DGGITQSPKYLFRKEGQNVTLSCEQNLNHDAMYWYRQDPGQGLRLIYYSQIVNDFQKGDIAEGYSVSREKKESFPLTVTSAQKNPTAFYLCASDFQGPYEQYFGPGTRLTVT.

The chain joins TRBV9 to TRBJ2-1; D perhaps matches TRBD2 (5 bases). This CDR3 spans 15 amino acids. Germline loops: CDR1 SGDLS, CDR2 YYNGEE. V was clipped by 0 bases and J by 2 bases, with 9 bases between them. The CDR3 loop is CASSVGGPAYNEQFF. CDR3 sequence (DNA): TGTGCCAGCAGCGTAGGCGGGCCCGCCTACAATGAGCAGTTCTTC. Together with reference TRBV9 and TRBJ2-1, the CDR3 gives the full variable domain: DSGVTQTPKHLITATGQRVTLRCSPRSGDLSVYWYQQSLDQGLQFLIQYYNGEERAKGNILERFSAQQFPDLHSELNLSSLELGDSALYFCASSVGGPAYNEQFFGPGTRLTVL.

The gene calls are TRBV7-8 and TRBJ1-1; no clear D gene. This CDR3 contains 11 residues. Germline V gives CDR1 SGHVS, CDR2 FQNEAQ. V gave up 3 bases and J gave up 3 bases, with 2 bases separating them. CDR3 residues: CASSFHTEAFF. The CDR3 DNA reads as TGTGCCAGCAGCTTTCACACTGAAGCTTTCTTT.

The gene calls are TRBV29-1 and TRBJ1-2; 9 nucleotides align to TRBD1. Germline V gene data show CDR1 as SQVTM and CDR2 as ANQGSEA. The V and J ends lost 0 bases and 8 bases, in that order; junction bases with no gene match: 4. This CDR3 has 13 amino acids. CDR3 DNA sequence: TGCAGCGTTGAAGACCAGGACAGGGGCGGCTACACCTTC. This encodes CSVEDQDRGGYTF. The variable domain in full, completed from reference TRBV29-1 and TRBJ1-2, reads SAVISQKPSRDICQRGTSLTIQCQVDSQVTMMFWYRQQPGQSLTLIATANQGSEATYESGFVIDKFPISRPNLTFSTLTVSNMSPEDSSIYLCSVEDQDRGGYTFGSGTRLTVV.

The chain has TRBV9 and TRBJ1-4, with D tentatively TRBD1 (5 bases). This CDR3 contains 15 residues. Germline V gene sequence: CDR1 SGDLS, CDR2 YYNGEE. V was trimmed by 3 bases and J by 13 bases, leaving 22 bases between them. CDR3 nucleotide sequence: TGTGCCAGCAGCGGCGGGGACGGCCGTGGTGAGCGACTGTTTTTT. Translation gives CASSGGDGRGERLFF.

This clone was detected only once. This chain joins TRBV7-2 and TRBJ1-3; tentatively, D is TRBD1 (5 bases). The CDR3 runs to 15 residues. Germline CDR1 reads SGHTA; CDR2 reads FQGNSA. Trimming removed 3 bases at V and 4 bases at J, with 13 bases between. The CDR3 DNA reads as TGTGCCAGCAGCTTTCAGGGCGGGAACGGAAACACCATATATTTT. Its translation: CASSFQGGNGNTIYF.

The chain links TRBV4-2 to TRBJ2-5; D remains unclear. Germline CDR1 and CDR2: LGHNA and YNFKEQ. The CDR3 length is 15 residues. Trimming stripped 5 bases from V and 3 bases from J, with 16 bases between. Here the CDR3 DNA reads TGTGCCAGCAGCTACGTCGAGGCAAACAAAGAGACCCAGTACTTC. Its translation is CASSYVEANKETQYF.